This T cell receptor (beta chain) was captured in a study of T cells in Graves' hyperthyroidism and ophthalmopathy. There were TCR beta CDR3 regions amplified from RNA transcripts. HTBI primers drove first-round RT-PCR of the TCR CDR3. TCRdb re-analysed the multiplex PCR reads in MiXCR, keeping a single row per CDR3 protein. The sample shows approximately 690,000 distinct CDR3 sequences, roughly 14% of them seen only once. In this sample, this clonotype turned up many times. Its antigen is undetermined. General study points: With a median lead of about six months before onset, the model predicted ophthalmopathy.

This TCR derives from a woman aged 45-59 years with Graves' ophthalmopathy. The sequencing input was blood.

The CDR3 protein is CASSPRLGTTDTQYF. The CDR3 coding sequence is TGTGCCAGCAGCCCACGACTAGGTACCACAGATACGCAGTATTTT. This chain connects TRBV7-2 to TRBJ2-3; D may be TRBD2 (6 bases). V was trimmed by 5 bases and J by 2 bases, leaving 14 bases between them. Germline V CDR1 and CDR2: SGHTA, FQGNSA. This CDR3 has 15 amino acids.